These T cell receptor beta chains were read from a single sample in a study of cytomegalovirus exposure and HLA in healthy donors. Clones were sequenced by immunoSEQ multiplex PCR, and TCRdb holds only the in-frame ones, with some missing. This sample carries around 50,000 clones, 50% to 70% of them seen once, and the ten largest clones take roughly 10%. Sequences were obtained from PBMCs. The receptors here all came from a human donor in good health. Both conserved end residues are part of each CDR3.

j_call,v_call,cdr3_aa
TRBJ2-5,TRBV10-3,CAISEGGGSLETQYF
TRBJ1-2,TRBV12-1,CASSQKADRGYGYTF
TRBJ1-5,TRBV4-1,CASSRRGNQPQHF
TRBJ2-3,TRBV13,CASSAIAGGPADTQYF
TRBJ1-6,TRBV7-2,CASSLVVGGTGSPLHF
TRBJ2-3,TRBV5-8,CASSSTSGRLATDTQYF
TRBJ2-4,TRBV15,CATSRDGGREYF
.,TRBV7-6,CASSLEGLGEQYF
TRBJ2-7,TRBV4-3,CASSQGGRAGSYEQYF
TRBJ1-1,TRBV19,CASSPPDRVNTEAFF
TRBJ1-6,TRBV7-9,CASSLGTSADSPLHF
TRBJ1-1,TRBV21-1,CAKALGQHVPTEAFF
TRBJ2-3,TRBV2,CASSEVATTDTQYF
TRBJ1-2,TRBV5-6,CASSLSQGLNYGYTF
TRBJ1-3,TRBV29-1,CSALRTEGNTIYF
TRBJ2-2,TRBV6-4,CASRPANTGELFF
TRBJ1-2,TRBV4-1,CASSQDQGTGALGYTF
TRBJ1-6,TRBV5-5,CASSLFTEYNSPLHF
TRBJ2-7,TRBV4-3,CASSQGPGSEEQYF
TRBJ2-3,TRBV4-1,CASSQDEASTDTQYF
TRBJ2-7,TRBV30,CAWGGAGQGSYEQYF
TRBJ1-4,TRBV9,CASSVGDRNEKLFF
TRBJ1-4,TRBV5-5,CASSRSGVFNEKLFF
TRBJ1-2,TRBV7-2,CASSHGGLGYTF
TRBJ1-1,TRBV7-3,CASSSGVNTEAFF
TRBJ1-1,TRBV6-5,CASRIDRANTEAFF
TRBJ2-3,TRBV29-1,CSGGQSSTDTQYF
TRBJ2-7,TRBV27,CASSRWATNSYEQYF
TRBJ1-5,TRBV12-5,CASGPQGDHQPQHF
TRBJ1-1,TRBV4-1,CASSQEQASNTEAFF
TRBJ1-2,TRBV4-3,CASSQATGVRNGYPF
TRBJ1-1,TRBV19,CASSFISVAGMNTEAFF
TRBJ2-5,TRBV6-5,CASRSTGGETQYF
TRBJ1-3,TRBV12-5,CASALSGGLSDTIYF
TRBJ2-1,TRBV10-3,CAISSGNEQFF
TRBJ1-5,TRBV30,CAWSATGASQPQHF
TRBJ2-7,TRBV6-5,CASSPGLSSYEQYF
TRBJ2-1,TRBV7-3,CASSSGLAAYNEQFF
TRBJ1-4,TRBV7-9,CASSLRQEFYANEKLFF
TRBJ1-1,TRBV25-1,CASSAPDRGPGTEAFF
TRBJ2-5,TRBV27,CASSPPDSFPQETQYF
TRBJ2-1,TRBV19,CASRMGSLDYNEQFF
TRBJ1-1,TRBV30,CAWSGQGNTEAFF
TRBJ2-3,TRBV11-3,CASSLDSRTARTDTQYF
TRBJ1-3,TRBV19,CASSTGGAGNTIYF
TRBJ1-1,TRBV18,CASFLLRDKNTEAFF
TRBJ2-1,TRBV6-4,CASRSIAGAYNEQFF
TRBJ1-2,TRBV7-6,CASSLGGVGQGAYGYTF
TRBJ2-6,TRBV5-1,CASSFSGVTSGANVLTF
TRBJ2-7,TRBV7-2,CATRFGGNSYEQYF